This T cell receptor beta chain was captured by sequencing in a study of Tregs in tolerant kidney transplant recipients. Repertoires were generated with immunoSEQ multiplex PCR, while TCRdb's copy carries only in-frame clones and drops some. The sample includes about 20,000 clones, roughly 80% seen only once; the top ten take 2% to 2.5%. The CDR3 sequence is 14 residues long. The germline V and J ends were trimmed by 2 bases and 4 bases, with 12 bases remaining between them. CDR1 and CDR2 (germline): SGDLS, YYNGEE. The TCR was taken from a human donor in good health. Sample: Tregs from blood. This rearrangement joins TRBV9 to TRBJ2-5; D ambiguous. The CDR3: CASSVSLIGETQYF. CDR3 nucleotides: TGTGCCAGCAGCGTCTCCCTTATAGGAGAGACCCAGTACTTC.